The entry below describes one T cell receptor (beta chain). The sample is drawn from a study of blood T cell repertoires in COVID-19. CDR1 SGDLS and CDR2 YYNGEE come from the germline V gene. This CDR3 spans 15 amino acids. V lost 3 bases to trimming and J lost 0 bases; unmatched junction nucleotides: 6. TCRdb's table, derived via immunoSEQ multiplex PCR, lists solely in-frame clones and lacks some. The data show approximately 260,000 clones, more than 85% seen once. Sequences were obtained from peripheral blood. This chain links TRBV9 with TRBJ2-7, with 7 bases matching TRBD1. This receptor was obtained from a man between 18 and 29 years old with active or convalescent COVID-19. The CDR3 region has the DNA TGTGCCAGCAGCGGAAGGGACAGTCACTCCTACGAGCAGTACTTC. Protein sequence: CASSGRDSHSYEQYF. Based on the CDR3 plus reference TRBV9 and TRBJ2-7, the full variable domain is DSGVTQTPKHLITATGQRVTLRCSPRSGDLSVYWYQQSLDQGLQFLIQYYNGEERAKGNILERFSAQQFPDLHSELNLSSLELGDSALYFCASSGRDSHSYEQYFGPGTRLTVT.